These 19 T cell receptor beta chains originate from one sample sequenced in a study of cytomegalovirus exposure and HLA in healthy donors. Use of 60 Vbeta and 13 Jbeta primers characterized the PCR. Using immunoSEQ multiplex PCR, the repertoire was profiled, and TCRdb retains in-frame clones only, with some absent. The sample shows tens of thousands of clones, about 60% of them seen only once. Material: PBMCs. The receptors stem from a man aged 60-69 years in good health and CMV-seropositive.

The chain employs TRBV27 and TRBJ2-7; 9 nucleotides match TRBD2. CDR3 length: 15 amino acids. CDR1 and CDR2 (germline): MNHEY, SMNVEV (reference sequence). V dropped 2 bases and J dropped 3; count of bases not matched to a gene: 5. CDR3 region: CASSLTTSGNYEQYF. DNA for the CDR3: TGTGCCAGCAGTTTAACGACTAGCGGCAACTACGAGCAGTACTTC.

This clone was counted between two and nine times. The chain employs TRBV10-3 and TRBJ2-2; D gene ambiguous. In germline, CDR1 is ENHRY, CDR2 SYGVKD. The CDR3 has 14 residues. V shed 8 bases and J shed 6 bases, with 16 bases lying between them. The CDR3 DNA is TGTGCCATCCGAGAGACACCCTGGGCCGGGGAGCTGTTTTTT. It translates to CAIRETPWAGELFF.

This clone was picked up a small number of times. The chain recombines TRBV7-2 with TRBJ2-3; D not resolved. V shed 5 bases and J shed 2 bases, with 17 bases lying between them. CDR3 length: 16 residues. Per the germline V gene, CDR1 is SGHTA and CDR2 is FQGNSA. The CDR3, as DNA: TGTGCCAGCAGCCCGATGACAATGACCGCCACAGATACGCAGTATTTT. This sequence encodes CASSPMTMTATDTQYF.

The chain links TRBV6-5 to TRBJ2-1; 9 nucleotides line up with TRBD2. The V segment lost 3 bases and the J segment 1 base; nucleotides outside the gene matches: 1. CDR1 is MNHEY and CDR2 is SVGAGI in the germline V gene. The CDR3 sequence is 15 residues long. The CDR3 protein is CASSYTSGSYNEQFF. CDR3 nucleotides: TGTGCCAGCAGTTATACTAGCGGGTCCTACAATGAGCAGTTCTTC.

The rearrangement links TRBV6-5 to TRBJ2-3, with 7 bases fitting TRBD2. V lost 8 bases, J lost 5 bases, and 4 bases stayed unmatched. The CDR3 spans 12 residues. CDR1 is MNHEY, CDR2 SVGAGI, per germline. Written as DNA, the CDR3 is TGTGCCAGCGGGGTAGCGGGAGATACGCAGTATTTT. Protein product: CASGVAGDTQYF.

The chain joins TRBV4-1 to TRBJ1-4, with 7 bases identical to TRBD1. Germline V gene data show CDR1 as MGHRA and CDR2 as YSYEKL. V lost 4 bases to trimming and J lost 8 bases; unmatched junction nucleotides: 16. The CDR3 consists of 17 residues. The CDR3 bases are TGCGCCAGCAGCCTTCGAGGGGGCGCAATGGTAAAGGAAAAACTGTTTTTT. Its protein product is CASSLRGGAMVKEKLFF.

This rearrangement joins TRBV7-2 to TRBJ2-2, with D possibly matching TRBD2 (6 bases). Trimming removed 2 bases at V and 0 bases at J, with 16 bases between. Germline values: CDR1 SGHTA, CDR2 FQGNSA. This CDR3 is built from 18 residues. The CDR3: CASSLTGASASNTGELFF. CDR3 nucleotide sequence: TGTGCCAGCAGCTTAACTGGGGCTAGCGCATCGAACACCGGGGAGCTGTTTTTT.

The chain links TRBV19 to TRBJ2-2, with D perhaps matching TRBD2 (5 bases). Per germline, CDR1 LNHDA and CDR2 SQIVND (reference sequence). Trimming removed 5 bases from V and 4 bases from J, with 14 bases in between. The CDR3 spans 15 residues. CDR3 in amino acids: CASSVHGSGTGELFF. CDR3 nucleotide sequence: TGTGCCAGTAGTGTACATGGGAGTGGCACCGGGGAGCTGTTTTTT.

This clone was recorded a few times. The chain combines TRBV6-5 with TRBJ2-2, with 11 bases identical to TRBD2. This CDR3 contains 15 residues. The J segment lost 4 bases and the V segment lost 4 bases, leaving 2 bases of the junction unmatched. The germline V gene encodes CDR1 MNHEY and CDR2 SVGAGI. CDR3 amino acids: CASSSGTSGTGELFF. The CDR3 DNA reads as TGTGCCAGCAGTTCCGGGACTAGCGGCACCGGGGAGCTGTTTTTT.

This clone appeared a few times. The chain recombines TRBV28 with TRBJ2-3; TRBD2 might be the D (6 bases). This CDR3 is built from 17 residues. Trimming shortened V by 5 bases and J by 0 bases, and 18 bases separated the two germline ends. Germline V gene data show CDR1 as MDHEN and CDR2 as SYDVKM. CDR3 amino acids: CASSPDLARSSTDTQYF. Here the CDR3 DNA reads TGTGCCAGCAGTCCCGACCTAGCGCGATCTAGCACAGATACGCAGTATTTT.

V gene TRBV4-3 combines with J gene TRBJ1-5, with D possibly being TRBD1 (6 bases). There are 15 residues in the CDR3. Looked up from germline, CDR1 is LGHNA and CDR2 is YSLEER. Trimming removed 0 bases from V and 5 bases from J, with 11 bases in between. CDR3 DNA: TGCGCCAGCAGCCAAGATAGGGGGATTGATCAGCCCCAGCATTTT. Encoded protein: CASSQDRGIDQPQHF.

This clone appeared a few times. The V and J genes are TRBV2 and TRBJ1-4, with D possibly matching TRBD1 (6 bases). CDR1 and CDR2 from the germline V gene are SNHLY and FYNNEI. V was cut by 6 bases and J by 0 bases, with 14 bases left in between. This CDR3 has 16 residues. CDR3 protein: CASSASNRATNEKLFF. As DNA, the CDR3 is TGTGCCAGCAGCGCGAGTAACAGGGCAACTAATGAAAAACTGTTTTTT.

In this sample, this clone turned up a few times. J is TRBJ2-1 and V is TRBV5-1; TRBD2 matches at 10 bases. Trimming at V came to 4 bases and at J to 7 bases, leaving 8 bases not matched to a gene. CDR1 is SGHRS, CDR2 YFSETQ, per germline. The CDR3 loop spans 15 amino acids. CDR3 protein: CASSGTSGNGNEQFF. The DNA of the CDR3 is TGCGCCAGCAGCGGTACTAGCGGGAACGGGAATGAGCAGTTCTTC. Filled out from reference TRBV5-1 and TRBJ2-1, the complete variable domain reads KAGVTQTPRYLIKTRGQQVTLSCSPISGHRSVSWYQQTPGQGLQFLFEYFSETQRNKGNFPGRFSGRQFSNSRSEMNVSTLELGDSALYLCASSGTSGNGNEQFFGPGTRLTVL.

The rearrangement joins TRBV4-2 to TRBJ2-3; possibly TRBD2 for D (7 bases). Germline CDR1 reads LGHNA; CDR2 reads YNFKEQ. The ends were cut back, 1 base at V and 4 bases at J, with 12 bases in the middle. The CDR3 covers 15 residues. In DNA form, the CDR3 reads TGTGCCAGCAGCCAAGTGAGGGGGGGGTCAGATACGCAGTATTTT. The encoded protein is CASSQVRGGSDTQYF.

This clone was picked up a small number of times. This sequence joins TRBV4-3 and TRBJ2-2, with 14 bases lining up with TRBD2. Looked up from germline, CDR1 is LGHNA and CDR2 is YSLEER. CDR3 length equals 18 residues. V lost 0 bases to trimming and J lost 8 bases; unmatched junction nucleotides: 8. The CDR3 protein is CASSQEGGLAGAEGELFF. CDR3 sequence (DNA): TGCGCCAGCAGCCAAGAGGGGGGACTAGCGGGGGCCGAAGGGGAGCTGTTTTTT.

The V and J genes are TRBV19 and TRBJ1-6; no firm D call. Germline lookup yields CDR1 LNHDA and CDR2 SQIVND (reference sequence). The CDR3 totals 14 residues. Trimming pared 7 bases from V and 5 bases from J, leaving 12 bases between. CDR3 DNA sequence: TGTGCCAGTACAGAAACAGTTAATAATTCACCCCTCCACTTT. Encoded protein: CASTETVNNSPLHF.

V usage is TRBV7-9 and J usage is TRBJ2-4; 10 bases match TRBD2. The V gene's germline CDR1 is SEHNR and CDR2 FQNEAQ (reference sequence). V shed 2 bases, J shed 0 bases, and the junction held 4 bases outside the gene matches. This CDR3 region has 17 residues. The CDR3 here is CASSLLLAGIAKNIQYF. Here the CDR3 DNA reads TGTGCCAGCAGCTTACTACTAGCGGGGATAGCCAAAAACATTCAGTACTTC.

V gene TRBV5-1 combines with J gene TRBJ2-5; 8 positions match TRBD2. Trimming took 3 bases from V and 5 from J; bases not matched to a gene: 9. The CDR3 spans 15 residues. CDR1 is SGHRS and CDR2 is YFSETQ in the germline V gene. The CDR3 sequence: CASSSEAGVRETQYF. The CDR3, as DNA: TGCGCCAGCAGCTCCGAAGCGGGAGTCCGGGAGACCCAGTACTTC.

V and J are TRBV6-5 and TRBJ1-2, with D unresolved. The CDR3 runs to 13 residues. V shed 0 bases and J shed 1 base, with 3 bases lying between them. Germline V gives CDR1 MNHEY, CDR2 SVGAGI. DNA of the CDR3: TGTGCCAGCAGTTACTCCCGTAACTATGGCTACACCTTC. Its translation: CASSYSRNYGYTF.